This TCR beta chain is from a study of cytomegalovirus exposure and HLA in healthy donors. About this clone: Its antigen is currently unknown.

This CDR3 spans 16 amino acids. CDR1 and CDR2 from the germline V gene are MDHEN and SYDVKM. V was pared by 3 bases and J by 6 bases, with 12 bases of the junction left unmatched. Findings and caveats of the study: Within a later analysis, the majority of CMV-associated TCR beta chains appeared HLA-restricted.

This PCR relied on a set of 60 Vbeta primers and 13 Jbeta primers. TCRdb's copy holds only in-frame clones and misses some; the assay was immunoSEQ multiplex PCR. This listing includes under 200,000 clones. Sequenced input: PBMCs. This clonotype was obtained from a man aged 25-45 years in good health and CMV-seronegative. The chain combines TRBV28 with TRBJ2-7; 9 nucleotides match TRBD2. For the CDR3, the DNA is TGTGCCAGCAGTTTGTTAGCGGGAGCGCCGCTGTTCGAGCAGTACTTC. Its protein product is CASSLLAGAPLFEQYF.